A single sample is the source of the 7 T cell receptor beta chains below, sequenced in a study of cytomegalovirus exposure and HLA in healthy donors. Vbeta (60) and Jbeta (13) primers were used in the PCR. This table comes from immunoSEQ multiplex PCR, and its TCRdb copy is limited to in-frame clones, with some not included. This sample has over 100,000 clones, with around four fifths found just once. The source material was PBMCs. These receptors originate from a woman aged 40 to 55 in good health and CMV-seronegative.

This rearrangement joins TRBV4-1 to TRBJ1-6; D perhaps matches TRBD1 (5 bases). This CDR3 has 15 residues. The V gene's germline CDR1 is MGHRA and CDR2 YSYEKL. V was cut by 5 bases and J by 9 bases, with 17 bases left in between. The CDR3 spells CASSSLGEGRSPLHF. The CDR3 bases are TGCGCCAGCAGCTCCCTGGGGGAGGGGCGTTCACCCCTCCACTTT.

This clone turned up a few times. V and J are TRBV5-4 and TRBJ2-2, with TRBD2 matching 9 bases. The J segment lost 5 bases and the V segment lost 0 bases, leaving 2 bases of the junction unmatched. Germline-derived CDR1 and CDR2 are SGHNT and YYREEE (reference sequence). The CDR3 is made up of 15 amino acids. The CDR3 DNA sequence: TGTGCCAGCAGCTTGGGGACTAGCGAAACCGGGGAGCTGTTTTTT. It yields the protein CASSLGTSETGELFF.

V usage is TRBV5-4 and J usage is TRBJ1-2; D might be TRBD1 (5 bases). CDR3 length equals 13 residues. Germline loops: CDR1 SGHNT, CDR2 YYREEE (reference sequence). V was cut by 2 bases and J by 6 bases, with 11 bases left in between. The chain's CDR3 is CASSLAGVDGYTF. The DNA for the CDR3 is TGTGCCAGCAGCTTAGCGGGGGTTGATGGCTACACCTTC. The variable domain in full, with the rest retrieved from reference TRBV5-4 and TRBJ1-2, is ETGVTQSPTHLIKTRGQQVTLRCSSQSGHNTVSWYQQALGQGPQFIFQYYREEENGRGNFPPRFSGLQFPNYSSELNVNALELDDSALYLCASSLAGVDGYTFGSGTRLTVV.

This rearrangement joins TRBV11-1 to TRBJ1-2, with D possibly TRBD1 on 6 matching bases. The CDR3 loop spans 13 amino acids. With 5 bases removed from V and 2 bases from J, the gap between germline ends came to 9 bases. Germline V gene lookup returns CDR1 SGHAT and CDR2 FQDESV (reference sequence). The CDR3 nucleotides read TGTGCCAGCAGCGTCGGACAGAACTATGGCTACACCTTC. Protein: CASSVGQNYGYTF.

This clone was picked up one time. This chain connects TRBV5-8 to TRBJ1-4; D unclear. Per the germline V gene, CDR1 is SGHTS and CDR2 is YDEGEE. This CDR3 has 18 amino acids. The V and J ends lost 0 bases and 0 bases respectively, with 15 bases between them. The CDR3 nucleotides are TGTGCCAGCAGCTTGGGTGGCACCACCTCTCCAACTAATGAAAAACTGTTTTTT. Amino acid sequence: CASSLGGTTSPTNEKLFF.

The rearrangement links TRBV9 to TRBJ1-3; D not certain. V was cut by 1 base and J by 8 bases, with 4 bases left in between. CDR1 and CDR2 from the germline V gene are SGDLS and YYNGEE. The CDR3 spans 11 residues. CDR3 sequence: CASSVSDTIYF. DNA for the CDR3: TGTGCCAGCAGCGTATCCGACACCATATATTTT.

The V call is TRBV27, the J call TRBJ2-5; 10 nucleotides line up with TRBD2. The length of the CDR3 is 16 residues. Germline CDR1 and CDR2: MNHEY and SMNVEV (reference sequence). The V and J ends lost 5 bases and 2 bases, in that order; junction bases with no gene match: 8. The CDR3 spells CASSPLAGDLQETQYF. Written as DNA, the CDR3 is TGTGCCAGCAGTCCCCTAGCGGGGGACCTTCAAGAGACCCAGTACTTC.